This is a list of T cell receptor beta chains from one sample in a study of T cells in Graves' hyperthyroidism and ophthalmopathy. TCRdb called the multiplex PCR reads again in MiXCR, with one record for every CDR3 protein. The sample records more than 500,000 distinct CDR3 sequences, 14% being singletons. Specimen: blood. These receptor sequences come from a woman aged 40 to 49 with Graves' hyperthyroidism. Each CDR3 is given with its conserved first and last residue. A D gene is named only where the DNA matches it firmly. Not all rows give a size; the values are once, few, many and, for expanded clones, a class.

d_call j_call v_call clone_size cdr3_nt cdr3_aa
TRBD2 TRBJ2-7 TRBV20-1 many TGCAGTGCTAGAGTGTCACTAGCGGGAGGAAGCGAGCAGTACTTC CSARVSLAGGSEQYF
NA TRBJ2-7 TRBV12-3/TRBV12-4 many TGTGCCAGCAGTTTAAAGCGGGACATCTCGTTCTACGAGCAGTACTTC CASSLKRDISFYEQYF
TRBD2 TRBJ2-3 TRBV7-9 many TGTGCCAGCAGCTACAGCGGGACTAGCACAGATACGCAGTATTTT CASSYSGTSTDTQYF
NA TRBJ2-2 TRBV24-1 many TGTGCCACCAGTGATTTTCGCAGGGGGGCCGGGGAGCTGTTTTTT CATSDFRRGAGELFF
TRBD2 TRBJ2-1 TRBV4-2 NA TGTGCCAGCAGCCGTCCGGGACTAGCGAATAATGAGCAGTTCTTC CASSRPGLANNEQFF
NA TRBJ2-7 TRBV29-1 few TGCAGCGTTGGATCCGGGACCTCCTACGAGCAGTACTTC CSVGSGTSYEQYF
NA TRBJ2-3 TRBV5-1 many TGCGCCAGCAGCTTGGCAGGCAGGGGTGCGGATACGCAGTATTTT CASSLAGRGADTQYF
NA TRBJ1-1 TRBV4-1 NA TGCGCCAGCAGCCAGTCCGTGAACACTGAAGCTTTCTTT CASSQSVNTEAFF
NA TRBJ1-2 TRBV28 many TGTGCCAGCAGTTTATCGTTAGTCACCAACTATGGCTACACCTTC CASSLSLVTNYGYTF
TRBD2 TRBJ2-1 TRBV2 many TGTGCCAGCAGGGGACTAACGAATGAGCAGTTCTTC CASRGLTNEQFF
TRBD2 TRBJ2-1 TRBV4-1 NA TGCGCCAGCAGCCATCCTAAGGGACTAGCGGTATACAATGAGCAGTTCTTC CASSHPKGLAVYNEQFF
NA TRBJ2-2 TRBV5-6 many TGTGCCAGCAGCTTGGCCGGGGACCTTACAAACACCGGGGAGCTGTTTTTT CASSLAGDLTNTGELFF
NA TRBJ2-2 TRBV5-1 NA TGCGCCAGCAGCTTGGGTGCTAGTCAGGCCGGGGAGCTGTTTTTT CASSLGASQAGELFF
TRBD2 TRBJ2-4 TRBV28 many TGTGCCAGCAGCCAAGGACTAGCGGGAGGGCCGACGGCCAAAAACATTCAGTACTTC CASSQGLAGGPTAKNIQYF
NA TRBJ1-3 TRBV28 many TGTGCCACCTGCTCCGGGGACAAACTTTTCCCGGGTGTTGGAAACACCATATATTTT CATCSGDKLFPGVGNTIYF
NA TRBJ2-2 TRBV2 many TGTGCCAGCAGAGAGCAGGGGGGCAGCACCGGGGAGCTGTTTTTT CASREQGGSTGELFF
NA TRBJ2-7 TRBV20-1 many TGCAGTGCTAGAGACTACCGCACCTACGAGCAGTACTTC CSARDYRTYEQYF
TRBD2 TRBJ2-7 TRBV6-1 NA TGTGCCAGCACCCTAAGGCAAGCGGGAGCTGGCGAGCAGTACTTC CASTLRQAGAGEQYF
TRBD2 TRBJ2-2 TRBV19 NA TGTGCCAGTAGTATAGGATCCAGCGGGGTACTACCGACCGGGGAGCTGTTTTTT CASSIGSSGVLPTGELFF
NA TRBJ1-5 TRBV6-1 few TGTGCCAGCATCCTCACCGGTGGTTTGGATAGCAATCAGCCCCAGCATTTT CASILTGGLDSNQPQHF
TRBD2 TRBJ2-2 TRBV10-3 NA TGTGCCACGAGACTAGCGGAGCTAACCTCGAACACCGGGGAGCTGTTTTTT CATRLAELTSNTGELFF
TRBD1 TRBJ1-1 TRBV28 many TGTGCCAGCAGTCCCGGTGGACAGGGGATCGCTGAAGCTTTCTTT CASSPGGQGIAEAFF
NA TRBJ1-1 TRBV5-1 many TGCGCCAGCAGCCCCAGCGGCTTTGAAGCTTTCTTT CASSPSGFEAFF
TRBD1 TRBJ1-1 TRBV5-1 many TGCGCCAGCAGCTACGGGACAGGGTTTGGCACTGAAGCTTTCTTT CASSYGTGFGTEAFF
TRBD2 TRBJ2-5 TRBV24-1 few TGTGCCACCAGTGCGAGCGGGAGGGATGAGACCCAGTACTTC CATSASGRDETQYF
NA TRBJ1-1 TRBV20-1 many TGCAGTGCAAAAAAGGACGGCATGAACACTGAAGCTTTCTTT CSAKKDGMNTEAFF
NA TRBJ2-7 TRBV6-1 many TGTGCCAGCAGTCGTCTTGGGGTCGACTACGAGCAGTACTTC CASSRLGVDYEQYF
NA TRBJ2-7 TRBV4-2 NA TGTGCCAGCAGCCAAGATTTATGGGGGAGCAAAACAAATCAGTACTTC CASSQDLWGSKTNQYF
NA TRBJ1-5 TRBV24-1 NA TGTGCCACCAGTGTGCAGGGCGGTCAGCCCCAGCATTTT CATSVQGGQPQHF
NA TRBJ2-1 TRBV30 few TGTGCCTGGAGTATGGGGGGCACCTACAATGAGCAGTTCTTC CAWSMGGTYNEQFF
TRBD2 TRBJ2-7 TRBV5-1 many TGCGCCAGCAGCGGGAGGGGAGGTGGCGAGCAGTACTTC CASSGRGGGEQYF
TRBD2 TRBJ2-1 TRBV24-1 many TGTGCCACCAGTGATGTTGCGGGAGAGGGCTACAATGAGCAGTTCTTC CATSDVAGEGYNEQFF
NA TRBJ2-5 TRBV27 many TGTGCCAGCAGTTTATCAGCGACACGGCAAGAGACCCAGTACTTC CASSLSATRQETQYF
NA TRBJ2-2 TRBV7-8 many TGTGCCAGCAGCCACACGAACACCGGGGAGCTGTTTTTT CASSHTNTGELFF
TRBD1 TRBJ1-2 TRBV12-3/TRBV12-4 many TGTGCCAGCAGCTCACAACAGGGGGCTAATGGCTACACCTTC CASSSQQGANGYTF
TRBD2 TRBJ2-7 TRBV30 NA TGTGTCTGGAGTAGCGGGACCCACCTTTCCTACGAGCAGTACTTC CVWSSGTHLSYEQYF
NA TRBJ2-7 TRBV6-5 NA TGTGCCAGCAGTTACGTGGGCTCCTACGAGCAGTACTTC CASSYVGSYEQYF
TRBD2 TRBJ2-5 TRBV20-1 many TGCAGTGCTAGAGATCTGGCGGGAGTAGAGACCCAGTACTTC CSARDLAGVETQYF
NA TRBJ2-3 TRBV19 NA TGTGCCAGTAGCTCAACGCGCGGAGTGAGCACAGATACGCAGTATTTT CASSSTRGVSTDTQYF
TRBD1 TRBJ1-2 TRBV20-1 many TGCAGTGCGCCTCCTGACAGGGGCTATTATGGCTACACCTTC CSAPPDRGYYGYTF